This TCR beta chain was captured in a study of spatial heterogeneity in lung cancer. Study at large: Sequencing was performed on follow-up PBMC samples when available, collected at a median of roughly two years after resection.

Each CDR3 protein gets one entry after TCRdb re-called the 5' RACE reads with MiXCR. The sample contains roughly 120,000 distinct CDR3 sequences, 9.5% to 14% of which appear only once. Study outcomes and limitations: At tumor resection, ubiquitous expanded TCRs were detected in blood more often than later.

Time point: blood at routine non-recurrence follow-up after resection. This clonotype was detected a few times. Its target is not known. This CDR3 has 14 residues. Trimming took off 1 base at V and 1 base at J, with 5 bases between the two ends. Germline CDR1 is MNHEY and CDR2 is SMNVEV (reference sequence). The J gene is TRBJ1-5, the V gene TRBV27, with D unclear. This TCR was sampled from a female donor with early-stage non-small cell lung cancer. This sample comprised PBMCs, obtained at follow-up. CDR3 region: CASSLYGSNQPQHF. CDR3 coding DNA: TGTGCCAGCAGTTTATATGGGAGCAATCAGCCCCAGCATTTT.